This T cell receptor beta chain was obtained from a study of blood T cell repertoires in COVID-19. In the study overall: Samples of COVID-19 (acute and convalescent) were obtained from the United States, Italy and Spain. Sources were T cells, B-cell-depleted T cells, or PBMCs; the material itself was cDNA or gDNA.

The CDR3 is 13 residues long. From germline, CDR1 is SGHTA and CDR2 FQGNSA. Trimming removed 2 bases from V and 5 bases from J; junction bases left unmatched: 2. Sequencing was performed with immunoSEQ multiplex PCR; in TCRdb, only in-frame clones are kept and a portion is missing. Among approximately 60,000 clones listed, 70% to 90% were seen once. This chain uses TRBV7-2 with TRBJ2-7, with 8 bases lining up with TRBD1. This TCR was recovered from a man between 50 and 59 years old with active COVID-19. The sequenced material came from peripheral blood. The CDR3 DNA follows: TGTGCCAGCAGCTTACAGGGGGCCGACGAGCAGTACTTC. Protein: CASSLQGADEQYF. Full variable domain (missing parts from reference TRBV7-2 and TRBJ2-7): GAGVSQSPSNKVTEKGKDVELRCDPISGHTALYWYRQSLGQGLEFLIYFQGNSAPDKSGLPSDRFSAERTGGSVSTLTIQRTQQEDSAVYLCASSLQGADEQYFGPGTRLTVT.